This record looks at one T cell receptor beta chain sequence and its context. Its target is not known. As the library was built, unique molecular identifiers were attached to individual cDNA molecules. Under the authors' procedure: Across samples, TCR counts had a median of around 100,000 and ranged from about 23,224 to 700,000. TCRdb re-analysed the RACE reads in MiXCR, keeping a single row per CDR3 protein. The V and J calls reflect TCRdb's pipeline rather than the authors' work. Among some 120,000 distinct CDR3 sequences listed, approximately 9.5% were seen once. This specimen comes from a study of human T cells and chemical hapten exposure. Notes on the study in general: Once DPC sensitization occurred, TCRs above 1 in 1000 frequency showed no change.

This CDR3 is built from 17 residues. CDR1 SGHAT and CDR2 FQNNGV come from the germline V gene. V trimming: 5 bases; J trimming: 6 bases; junction bases outside the gene matches: 17. Time point reported: healthy volunteer bleed at 2 weeks. Someone pulled total RNA out of unfractionated whole blood. Material: whole blood. This chain links TRBV11-2 with TRBJ2-3; TRBD2 matches at 7 bases. The source is a male donor in good health. Some clones in this sample may be carry-over from other donors' samples. As DNA, the CDR3 is TGTGCCAGCAGCCCCCCAGGCCTAGCGGTGGTTGGTGATACGCAGTATTTT. Its translation: CASSPPGLAVVGDTQYF.